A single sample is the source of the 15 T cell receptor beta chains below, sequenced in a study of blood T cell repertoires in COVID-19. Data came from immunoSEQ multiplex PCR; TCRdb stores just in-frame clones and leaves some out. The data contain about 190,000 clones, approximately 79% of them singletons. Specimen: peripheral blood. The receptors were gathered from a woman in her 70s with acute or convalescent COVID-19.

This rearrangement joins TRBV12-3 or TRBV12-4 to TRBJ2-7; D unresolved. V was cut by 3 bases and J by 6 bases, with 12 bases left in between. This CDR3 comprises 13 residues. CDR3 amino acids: CASSLAGLPEQYF. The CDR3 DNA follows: TGTGCCAGCAGTTTGGCTGGCCTCCCCGAGCAGTACTTC.

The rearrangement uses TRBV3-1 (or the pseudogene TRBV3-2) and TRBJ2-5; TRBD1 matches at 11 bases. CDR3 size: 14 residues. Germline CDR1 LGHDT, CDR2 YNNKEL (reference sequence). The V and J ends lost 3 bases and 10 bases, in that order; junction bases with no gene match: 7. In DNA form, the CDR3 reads TGTGCCAGCAGCCATGGGACAGGGGGGTCGGACCAGTACTTC. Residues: CASSHGTGGSDQYF.

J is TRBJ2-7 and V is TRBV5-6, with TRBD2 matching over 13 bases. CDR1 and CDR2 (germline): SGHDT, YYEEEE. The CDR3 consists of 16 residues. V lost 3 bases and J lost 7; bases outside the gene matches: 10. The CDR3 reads CASSYGLAGATGEQYF. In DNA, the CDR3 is TGTGCCAGCAGCTACGGACTAGCGGGAGCTACGGGTGAGCAGTACTTC. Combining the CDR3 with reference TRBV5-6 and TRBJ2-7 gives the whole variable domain DAGVTQSPTHLIKTRGQQVTLRCSPKSGHDTVSWYQQALGQGPQFIFQYYEEEERQRGNFPDRFSGHQFPNYSSELNVNALLLGDSALYLCASSYGLAGATGEQYFGPGTRLTVT.

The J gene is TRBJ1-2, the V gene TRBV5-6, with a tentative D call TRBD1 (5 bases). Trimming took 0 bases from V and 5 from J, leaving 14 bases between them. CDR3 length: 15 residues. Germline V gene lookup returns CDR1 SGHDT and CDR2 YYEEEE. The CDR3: CASSLGLRGRYGYTF. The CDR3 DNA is TGTGCCAGCAGCTTGGGTTTAAGGGGAAGATATGGCTACACCTTC.

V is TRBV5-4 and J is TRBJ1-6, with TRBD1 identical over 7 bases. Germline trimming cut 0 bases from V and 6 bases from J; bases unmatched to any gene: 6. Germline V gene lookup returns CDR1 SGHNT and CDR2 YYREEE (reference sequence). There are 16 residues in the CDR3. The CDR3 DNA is TGTGCCAGCAGCTTGGGCACAGGGGCTAGTAATTCACCCCTCCACTTT. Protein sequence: CASSLGTGASNSPLHF. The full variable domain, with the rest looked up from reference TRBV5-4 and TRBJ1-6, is ETGVTQSPTHLIKTRGQQVTLRCSSQSGHNTVSWYQQALGQGPQFIFQYYREEENGRGNFPPRFSGLQFPNYSSELNVNALELDDSALYLCASSLGTGASNSPLHFGNGTRLTVT.

The CDR3 loop reads CASSLGAGYEQYF. The CDR3 DNA reads TGCGCCAGCAGCTTGGGAGCGGGCTACGAGCAGTACTTC. The chain combines TRBV5-1 with TRBJ2-7; maybe TRBD2 (6 bases). V was trimmed by 0 bases and J by 3 bases, leaving 7 bases between them. CDR1 is SGHRS, CDR2 YFSETQ, per germline. CDR3 length: 13 residues.

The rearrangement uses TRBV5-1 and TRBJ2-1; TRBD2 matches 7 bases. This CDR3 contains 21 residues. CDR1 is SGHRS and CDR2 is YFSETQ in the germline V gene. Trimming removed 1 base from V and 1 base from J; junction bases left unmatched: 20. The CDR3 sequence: CASSLIQDYFGRKASYNEQFF. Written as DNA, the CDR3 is TGCGCCAGCAGCTTGATCCAGGACTATTTCGGGAGGAAGGCTTCCTACAATGAGCAGTTCTTC.

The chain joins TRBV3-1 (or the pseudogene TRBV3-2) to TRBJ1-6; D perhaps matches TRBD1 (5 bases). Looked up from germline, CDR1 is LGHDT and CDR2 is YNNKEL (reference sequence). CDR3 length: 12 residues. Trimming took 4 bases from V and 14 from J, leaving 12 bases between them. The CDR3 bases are TGTGCCAGCAGCCCTTCACGGGGGTCCCTCCACTTT. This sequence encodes CASSPSRGSLHF.

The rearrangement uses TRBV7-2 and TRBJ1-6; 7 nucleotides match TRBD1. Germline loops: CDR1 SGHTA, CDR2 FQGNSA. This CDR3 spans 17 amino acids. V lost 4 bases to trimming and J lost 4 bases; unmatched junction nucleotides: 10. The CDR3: CASSSQPGTVYNSPLHF. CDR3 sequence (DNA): TGTGCCAGCAGCTCACAACCCGGGACAGTTTATAATTCACCCCTCCACTTT. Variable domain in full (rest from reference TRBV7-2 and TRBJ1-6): GAGVSQSPSNKVTEKGKDVELRCDPISGHTALYWYRQSLGQGLEFLIYFQGNSAPDKSGLPSDRFSAERTGGSVSTLTIQRTQQEDSAVYLCASSSQPGTVYNSPLHFGNGTRLTVT.

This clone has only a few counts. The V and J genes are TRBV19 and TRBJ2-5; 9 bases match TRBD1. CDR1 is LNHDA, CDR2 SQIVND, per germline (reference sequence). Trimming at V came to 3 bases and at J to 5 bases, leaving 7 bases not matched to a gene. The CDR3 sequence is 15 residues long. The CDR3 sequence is CASSINTGGGETQYF. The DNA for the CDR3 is TGTGCCAGTAGTATCAATACAGGGGGCGGCGAGACCCAGTACTTC.

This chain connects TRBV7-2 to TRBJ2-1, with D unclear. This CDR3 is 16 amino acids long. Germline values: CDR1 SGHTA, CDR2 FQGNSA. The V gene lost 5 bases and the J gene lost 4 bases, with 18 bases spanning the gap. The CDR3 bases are TGTGCCAGCAGCCCTCGAACGGTCTTCCTTTACAATGAGCAGTTCTTC. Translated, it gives CASSPRTVFLYNEQFF.

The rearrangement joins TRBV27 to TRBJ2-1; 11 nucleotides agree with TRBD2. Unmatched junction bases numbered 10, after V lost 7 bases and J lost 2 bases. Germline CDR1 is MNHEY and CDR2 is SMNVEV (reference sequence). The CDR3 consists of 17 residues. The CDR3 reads CASNPSGRPPPYNEQFF. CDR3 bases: TGTGCCAGCAATCCTAGCGGGAGGCCGCCACCCTACAATGAGCAGTTCTTC.

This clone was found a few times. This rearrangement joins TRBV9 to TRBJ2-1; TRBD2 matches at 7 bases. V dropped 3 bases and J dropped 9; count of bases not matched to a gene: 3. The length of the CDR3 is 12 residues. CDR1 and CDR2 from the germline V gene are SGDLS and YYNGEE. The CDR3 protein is CASSGPGGEQFF. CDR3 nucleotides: TGTGCCAGCAGCGGCCCGGGAGGTGAGCAGTTCTTC.

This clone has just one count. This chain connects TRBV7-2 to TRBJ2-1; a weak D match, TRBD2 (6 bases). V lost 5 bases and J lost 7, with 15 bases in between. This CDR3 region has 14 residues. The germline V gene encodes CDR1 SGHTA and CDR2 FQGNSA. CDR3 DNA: TGTGCCAGCAGCCCGGTCGATGCGGGGAATGAGCAGTTCTTC. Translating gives CASSPVDAGNEQFF.

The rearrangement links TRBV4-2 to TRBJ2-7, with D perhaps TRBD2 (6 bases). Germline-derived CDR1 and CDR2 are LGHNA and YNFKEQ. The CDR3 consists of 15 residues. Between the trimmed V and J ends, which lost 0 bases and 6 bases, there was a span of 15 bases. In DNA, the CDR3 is TGTGCCAGCAGCCAAGAGGAGGGAGGCGCTTCCGAGCAGTACTTC. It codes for CASSQEEGGASEQYF.